This record concerns one T cell receptor (beta chain) sequence. The antigen is unknown. Unique molecular identifiers were affixed to discrete cDNA molecules within the library. From the RACE reads, TCRdb called clonotypes with MiXCR, one entry per CDR3 protein. This sample has more than 80,000 distinct CDR3 sequences; approximately 10% occur once, and the top ten carry over 3.5%. The CDR3 runs to 13 residues. CDR1 is DFQATT and CDR2 is SNEGSKA in the germline V gene (reference sequence). The V gene lost 1 base and the J gene lost 5 bases, with 11 bases spanning the gap. As for time point: patch test 3, about 24 weeks after DPC sensitization. The sample's treatment: therapeutic diphenylcyclopropenone sensitization with weekly scalp DPC. Total RNA was isolated from whole blood that had not been fractionated. These data originate in a study of human T cells and chemical hapten exposure. Across the whole study: Patch tests containing 0.01% DPC, applied to the upper back, were read at 6 days. Whole-study findings and limits: Following DPC sensitization, TCRs present above 1 in 1000 frequency showed no change.

The V call is TRBV20-1, the J call TRBJ1-2; D is uncertain. This clonotype was obtained from a woman between 45 and 60 years old with alopecia areata. Some clones in this sample may be carry-over from other donors' samples. The sequences come from whole blood, collected in connection with sensitization to the hapten diphenylcyclopropenone (DPC). CDR3 sequence: CSARGAVGYGYTF. The DNA for the CDR3 is TGCAGTGCTAGAGGCGCGGTCGGATATGGCTACACCTTC.